Presented here are 6 T cell receptor beta chains from one specimen sequenced in a study of blood T cell repertoires in COVID-19. Produced via immunoSEQ multiplex PCR; TCRdb's table is partial and in-frame only. This sample has 250,000 or so clones, with about 85% found just once. What was sequenced was PBMCs or T cells enriched from blood (not recorded which). The receptors come from a woman in her fifties or sixties who had been exposed to COVID-19.

The rearrangement uses TRBV14 and TRBJ1-1, with 7 nucleotides matching TRBD1. The germline gives CDR1 SGHDN, CDR2 FVKESK. V shed 7 bases, J shed 0 bases, and the junction held 8 bases outside the gene matches. The CDR3 covers 15 residues. CDR3: CASNDREKMNTEAFF. For the CDR3, the DNA is TGTGCCAGCAATGACAGGGAGAAAATGAACACTGAAGCTTTCTTT.

The chain links TRBV29-1 to TRBJ2-3, with 8 bases that match TRBD2. CDR1 SQVTM and CDR2 ANQGSEA come from the germline V gene. The CDR3 totals 14 residues. The CDR3 loop is CSVIAGSFTDTQYF. In DNA, the CDR3 is TGCAGTGTTATAGCGGGGAGCTTCACAGATACGCAGTATTTT.

This sequence joins TRBV29-1 and TRBJ2-5, with a possible D match to TRBD2 (6 bases). Trimming stripped 5 bases from V and 5 bases from J, with 21 bases between. CDR3 length: 15 amino acids. Germline values: CDR1 SQVTM, CDR2 ANQGSEA. Here the CDR3 DNA reads TGCAGCGTTCCCCCCTTGGGAGGCGGGGCGGAGACCCAGTACTTC. The encoded protein is CSVPPLGGGAETQYF.

The chain employs TRBV3-1 (or the pseudogene TRBV3-2) and TRBJ1-5; a weak D match, TRBD1 (5 bases). CDR1 LGHDT and CDR2 YNNKEL come from the germline V gene (reference sequence). The CDR3 loop spans 15 amino acids. V dropped 1 base and J dropped 5 bases, with 12 bases sitting between them. Here the CDR3 DNA reads TGTGCCAGCAGCCAAGGGCCAGGGTCCTATCAGCCCCAGCATTTT. It specifies CASSQGPGSYQPQHF.

V and J are TRBV9 and TRBJ1-6; D uncertain. Germline V gene lookup returns CDR1 SGDLS and CDR2 YYNGEE. The CDR3 consists of 13 residues. V was clipped by 4 bases and J by 10 bases, with 12 bases between them. This chain's CDR3 is CASSPEYDSPLHF. CDR3 nucleotide sequence: TGTGCCAGCAGCCCGGAGTATGACTCACCCCTCCACTTT.

The chain links TRBV6-5 to TRBJ1-1; 7 bases align to TRBD1. Germline loops: CDR1 MNHEY, CDR2 SVGAGI. Trimming took 6 bases from V and 1 from J; bases not matched to a gene: 8. The CDR3 contains 15 residues. The CDR3 DNA follows: TGTGCCAGCAGCCTAAAGGCAGGGGGGAACACTGAAGCTTTCTTT. Translating gives CASSLKAGGNTEAFF.